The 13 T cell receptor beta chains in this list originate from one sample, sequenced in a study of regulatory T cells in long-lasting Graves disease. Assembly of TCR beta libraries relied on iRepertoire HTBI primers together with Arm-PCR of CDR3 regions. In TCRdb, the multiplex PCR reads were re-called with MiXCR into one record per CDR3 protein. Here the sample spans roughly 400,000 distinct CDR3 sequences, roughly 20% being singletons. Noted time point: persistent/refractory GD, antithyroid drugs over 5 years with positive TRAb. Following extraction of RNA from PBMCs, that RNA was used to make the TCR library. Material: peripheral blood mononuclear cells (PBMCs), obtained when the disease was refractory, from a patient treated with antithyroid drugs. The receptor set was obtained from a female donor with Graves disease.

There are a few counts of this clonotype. The CDR3 here is CASSQSNSYGYTF. DNA of the CDR3: TGCGCCAGCAGCCAATCGAACAGCTATGGCTACACCTTC. V usage is TRBV4-1 and J usage is TRBJ1-2; D gene unclear. Germline CDR1 is MGHRA and CDR2 is YSYEKL. CDR3 length: 13 amino acids. V was cut by 2 bases and J by 4 bases, with 8 bases left in between.

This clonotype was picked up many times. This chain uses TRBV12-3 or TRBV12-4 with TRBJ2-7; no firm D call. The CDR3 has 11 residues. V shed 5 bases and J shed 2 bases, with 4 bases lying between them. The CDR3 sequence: CASSNTYEQYF. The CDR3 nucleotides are TGTGCCAGCAGTAATACCTACGAGCAGTACTTC.

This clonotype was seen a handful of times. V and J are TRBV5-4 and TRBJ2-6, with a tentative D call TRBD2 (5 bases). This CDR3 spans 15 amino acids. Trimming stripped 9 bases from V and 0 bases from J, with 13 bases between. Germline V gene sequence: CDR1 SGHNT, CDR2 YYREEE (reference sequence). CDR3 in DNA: TGTGCCACCGTAGGAGGTAGCTCTGGGGCCAACGTCCTGACTTTC. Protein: CATVGGSSGANVLTF.

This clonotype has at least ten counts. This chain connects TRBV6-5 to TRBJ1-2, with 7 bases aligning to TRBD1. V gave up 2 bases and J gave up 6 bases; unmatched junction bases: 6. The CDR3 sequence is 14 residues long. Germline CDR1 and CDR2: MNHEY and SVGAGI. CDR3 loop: CASSYATGIDGYTF. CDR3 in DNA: TGTGCCAGCAGTTACGCGACAGGGATAGATGGCTACACCTTC.

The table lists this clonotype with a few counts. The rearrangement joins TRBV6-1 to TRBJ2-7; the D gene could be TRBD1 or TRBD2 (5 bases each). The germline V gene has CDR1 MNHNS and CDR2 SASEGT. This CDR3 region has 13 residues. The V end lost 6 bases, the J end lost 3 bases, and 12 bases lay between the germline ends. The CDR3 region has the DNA TGTGCCAGCAGACGGGACGGGAACTACGAGCAGTACTTC. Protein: CASRRDGNYEQYF.

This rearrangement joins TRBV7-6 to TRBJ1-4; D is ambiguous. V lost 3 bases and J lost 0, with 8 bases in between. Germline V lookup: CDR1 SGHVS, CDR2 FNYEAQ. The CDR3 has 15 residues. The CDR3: CASSFNLATNEKLFF. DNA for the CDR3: TGTGCCAGCAGCTTCAACCTCGCAACTAATGAAAAACTGTTTTTT.

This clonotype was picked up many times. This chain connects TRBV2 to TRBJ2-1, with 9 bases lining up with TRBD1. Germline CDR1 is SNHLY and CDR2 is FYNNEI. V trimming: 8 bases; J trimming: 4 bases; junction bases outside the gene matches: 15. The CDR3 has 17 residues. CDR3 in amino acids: CASSPPSGQGIYNEQFF. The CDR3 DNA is TGTGCCAGCTCCCCTCCCTCGGGACAGGGAATTTACAATGAGCAGTTCTTC.

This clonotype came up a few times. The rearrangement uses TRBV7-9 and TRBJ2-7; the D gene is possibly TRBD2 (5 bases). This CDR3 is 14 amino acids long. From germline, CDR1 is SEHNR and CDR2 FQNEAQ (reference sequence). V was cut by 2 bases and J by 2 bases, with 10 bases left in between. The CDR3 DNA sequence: TGTGCCAGCAGCTTAACTGAGGGCACCTACGAGCAGTACTTC. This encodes CASSLTEGTYEQYF.

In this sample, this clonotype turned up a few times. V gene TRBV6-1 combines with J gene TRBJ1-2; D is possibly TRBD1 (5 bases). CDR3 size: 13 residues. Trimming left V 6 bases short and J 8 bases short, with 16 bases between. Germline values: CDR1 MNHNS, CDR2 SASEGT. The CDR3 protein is CASSLTGQRGYTF. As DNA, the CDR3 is TGTGCCAGCAGCCTAACAGGACAAAGGGGCTACACCTTC.

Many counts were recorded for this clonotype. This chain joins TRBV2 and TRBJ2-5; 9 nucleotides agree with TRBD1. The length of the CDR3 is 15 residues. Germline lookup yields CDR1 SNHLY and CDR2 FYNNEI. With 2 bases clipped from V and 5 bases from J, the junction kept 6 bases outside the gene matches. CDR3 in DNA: TGTGCCAGCAGTGAATCGGGGACAGGGAGGGAGACCCAGTACTTC. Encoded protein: CASSESGTGRETQYF.

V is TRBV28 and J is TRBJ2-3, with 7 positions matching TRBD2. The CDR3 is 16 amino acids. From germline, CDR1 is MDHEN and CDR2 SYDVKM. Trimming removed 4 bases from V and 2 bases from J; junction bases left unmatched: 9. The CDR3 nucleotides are TGTGCCAGCAGTTCTTGGGCGGGGGAAGACACAGATACGCAGTATTTT. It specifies CASSSWAGEDTDTQYF.

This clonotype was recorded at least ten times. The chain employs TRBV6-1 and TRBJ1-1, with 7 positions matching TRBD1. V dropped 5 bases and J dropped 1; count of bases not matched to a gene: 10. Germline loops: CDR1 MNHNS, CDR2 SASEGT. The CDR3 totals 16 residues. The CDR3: CASSQIPGQTNTEAFF. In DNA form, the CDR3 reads TGTGCCAGCAGTCAAATACCGGGACAGACGAACACTGAAGCTTTCTTT.

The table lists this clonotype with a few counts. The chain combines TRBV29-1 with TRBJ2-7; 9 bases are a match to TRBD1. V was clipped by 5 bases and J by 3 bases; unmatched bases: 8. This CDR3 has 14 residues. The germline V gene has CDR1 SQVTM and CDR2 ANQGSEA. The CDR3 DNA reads TGCAGCGTTTTTCTCGGGACAGGGATCTACGAGCAGTACTTC. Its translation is CSVFLGTGIYEQYF.